This entry lists 20 T cell receptor beta chains sequenced from one sample in a study of human T cells and chemical hapten exposure. From the RACE reads, TCRdb called clonotypes with MiXCR, one entry per CDR3 protein. The table lists 65,000 to 90,000 distinct CDR3 sequences, 6% to 8.5% of them singletons. Stated time point: patch test 2, 6 weeks after DPC sensitization. The treatment is: therapeutic diphenylcyclopropenone sensitization with weekly scalp DPC. Sample: whole blood, taken in connection with sensitization to the hapten diphenylcyclopropenone (DPC). These receptors originate from a woman in her twenties or thirties with alopecia areata. Some clones in this sample may be carry-over from other donors' samples.

This clonotype has a count of ten or more. The rearrangement links TRBV9 to TRBJ2-3, with 9 bases identical to TRBD1. V shed 0 bases and J 5 bases; nucleotides not matched to a gene: 10. Germline CDR1 and CDR2: SGDLS and YYNGEE. The CDR3 contains 17 residues. DNA for the CDR3: TGTGCCAGCAGCGTAGGGGTTGAGGGACAGGGTCAAGATACGCAGTATTTT. It translates to CASSVGVEGQGQDTQYF.

The chain couples TRBV29-1 to TRBJ2-1; possible D gene TRBD1, 6 bases. Germline CDR1 and CDR2: SQVTM and ANQGSEA. The CDR3 has 14 amino acids. The germline V and J ends were trimmed by 4 bases and 6 bases, with 16 bases remaining between them. CDR3 coding DNA: TGCAGCGTTGTTGTCAGGGGCGTAGTCAATGAGCAGTTCTTC. Translation gives CSVVVRGVVNEQFF.

In this sample, this clonotype turned up a few times. This chain uses TRBV20-1 with TRBJ2-3; D tentatively fits TRBD1 or TRBD2 (5 bases each). CDR3 size: 13 residues. Germline CDR1 DFQATT, CDR2 SNEGSKA (reference sequence). V gave up 5 bases and J gave up 2 bases, with 11 bases separating them. The CDR3 DNA sequence: TGCAGTGCTTCCCGGGACCCCACAGATACGCAGTATTTT. Its protein product is CSASRDPTDTQYF.

About this clonotype: It may be a read error: a sequence one base away is much more abundant. Written as DNA, the CDR3 is TGTGCCAGCAGTTCAGGGATCGGAGATAAACTGTTTTTT. Translating gives CASSSGIGDKLFF. The chain links TRBV12-3 or TRBV12-4 to TRBJ1-4; D might be TRBD1 (5 bases). The CDR3 is 13 residues long. The V gene lost 4 bases and the J gene lost 11 bases, with 14 bases spanning the gap.

This clonotype was observed many times. The rearrangement joins TRBV12-3 or TRBV12-4 to TRBJ1-1; 7 positions agree with TRBD1. V dropped 7 bases and J dropped 4; count of bases not matched to a gene: 3. The CDR3 spans 12 residues. The CDR3 sequence: CASTNRGTEAFF. In DNA, the CDR3 is TGTGCCAGCACCAACAGGGGCACTGAAGCTTTCTTT.

This clonotype was recorded many times. The rearrangement uses TRBV6-1 and TRBJ1-1; D is possibly TRBD1 (5 bases). V was pared by 6 bases and J by 7 bases, with 18 bases between. This CDR3 comprises 14 residues. Germline V gene sequence: CDR1 MNHNS, CDR2 SASEGT. This CDR3 reads CASSRLGGYDEAFF. The CDR3 DNA reads as TGTGCCAGCAGCCGTTTGGGGGGATATGATGAAGCTTTCTTT.

The rearrangement links TRBV7-3 to TRBJ2-5, with TRBD1 identical over 8 bases. J gave up 3 bases and V 4 bases, and 4 bases lay outside the gene matches. From germline, CDR1 is SGHTA and CDR2 FQGTGA. The CDR3 is made up of 14 amino acids. The CDR3 DNA follows: TGTGCCAGCAGCTATTCAGGGGGCGAAGAGACCCAGTACTTC. The encoded protein is CASSYSGGEETQYF.

This clonotype was counted ten times or more. The chain links TRBV15 to TRBJ1-3; tentative D call: TRBD1 (5 bases). The CDR3 is made up of 16 amino acids. The germline gives CDR1 LNHNV, CDR2 YYDKDF (reference sequence). V was trimmed by 4 bases and J by 2 bases, leaving 15 bases between them. The CDR3 region has the DNA TGTGCCACCAGCACAGGGCAGGGATCCGCTGGAAACACCATATATTTT. It encodes CATSTGQGSAGNTIYF.

The sample holds many counts of this clonotype. This chain joins TRBV7-2 and TRBJ2-1, with D tentatively TRBD1 (5 bases). V was shortened by 2 bases and J by 5 bases, with 13 bases between the two germline ends. Germline V gene data show CDR1 as SGHTA and CDR2 as FQGNSA. This CDR3 contains 15 residues. The CDR3: CASSLLQGGHNEQFF. The CDR3 DNA follows: TGTGCCAGCAGCTTATTGCAGGGTGGTCACAATGAGCAGTTCTTC.

This clonotype was detected a few times. The chain joins TRBV12-3 or TRBV12-4 to TRBJ2-5; D unclear. Trimming left V 2 bases short and J 4 bases short, with 17 bases between. This CDR3 region has 16 residues. The CDR3 here is CASSLRSWGFGETQYF. The CDR3 DNA sequence: TGTGCCAGCAGTTTAAGGTCCTGGGGATTTGGAGAGACCCAGTACTTC.

This clonotype came up many times. The chain couples TRBV5-1 to TRBJ2-1; 9 bases match TRBD2. This CDR3 has 14 residues. V trimming: 4 bases; J trimming: 8 bases; junction bases outside the gene matches: 7. The germline CDR1 and CDR2 sequences are SGHRS and YFSETQ. CDR3 bases: TGCGCCAGCAGCGAGGTAGCGGGGGTGGATGAGCAGTTCTTC. The encoded protein is CASSEVAGVDEQFF.

This clonotype occurred a few times. The chain combines TRBV4-1 with TRBJ1-6; D might be TRBD1 (6 bases). The V gene lost 0 bases and the J gene lost 2 bases, with 17 bases spanning the gap. The germline V gene encodes CDR1 MGHRA and CDR2 YSYEKL. This CDR3 is built from 19 residues. For the CDR3, the DNA is TGCGCCAGCAGCCAAGATGCGCCGTCAACAGGGACCTATAATTCACCCCTCCACTTT. This codes for CASSQDAPSTGTYNSPLHF.

This clonotype appeared many times. The rearrangement uses TRBV6-6 and TRBJ1-3, with D maybe TRBD1 (6 bases). CDR3 length: 16 amino acids. Germline loops: CDR1 MNHNY, CDR2 SVGAGI (reference sequence). V lost 8 bases, J lost 3 bases, and 20 bases lay in between. The DNA for the CDR3 is TGTGCCAGCGGGAATCGGGGGGGCGCGGATGGAAACACCATATATTTT. This sequence encodes CASGNRGGADGNTIYF.

In its sample, this clonotype was seen many times. This rearrangement joins TRBV6-2 or TRBV6-3 to TRBJ2-3, with 9 bases identical to TRBD2. CDR1 and CDR2 from the germline V gene are MNHEY and SVGEGT. This CDR3 is built from 16 residues. Germline trimming cut 3 bases from V and 4 bases from J; bases unmatched to any gene: 8. This CDR3 is CASSYGSGGRADTQYF. Written as DNA, the CDR3 is TGTGCCAGCAGTTATGGAAGCGGGGGGCGAGCAGATACGCAGTATTTT.

This clonotype has at least ten counts. The chain recombines TRBV20-1 with TRBJ2-1; perhaps TRBD1 as D (5 bases). The CDR3 length is 11 residues. The V gene's germline CDR1 is DFQATT and CDR2 SNEGSKA (reference sequence). V was shortened by 5 bases and J by 5 bases, with 7 bases between the two germline ends. CDR3: CSADSDNEQFF. The CDR3 region has the DNA TGCAGTGCTGACAGTGACAATGAGCAGTTCTTC.

The J gene is TRBJ1-5, the V gene TRBV4-1; D possibly corresponds to TRBD1 (5 bases). Germline CDR1 reads MGHRA; CDR2 reads YSYEKL. The CDR3 sequence is 16 residues long. The germline V and J ends were trimmed by 3 bases and 3 bases, with 15 bases remaining between them. CDR3 sequence (DNA): TGCGCCAGCAGCCAGGTAGAGGAGGGGCTCAATCAGCCCCAGCATTTT. Amino acids: CASSQVEEGLNQPQHF.

This sequence joins TRBV3-1 and TRBJ1-1; maybe TRBD1 (6 bases). V was trimmed by 3 bases and J by 4 bases, leaving 24 bases between them. The germline V gene has CDR1 LGHDT and CDR2 YNNKEL (reference sequence). The CDR3 sequence is 18 residues long. CDR3 nucleotides: TGTGCCAGCAGCCACGACTCCCCGGGACACACGCGCCCCACTGAAGCTTTCTTT. Its protein product is CASSHDSPGHTRPTEAFF. The complete variable domain, with remaining parts taken from reference TRBV3-1 and TRBJ1-1, reads DTAVSQTPKYLVTQMGNDKSIKCEQNLGHDTMYWYKQDSKKFLKIMFSYNNKELIINETVPNRFSPKSPDKAHLNLHINSLELGDSAVYFCASSHDSPGHTRPTEAFFGQGTRLTVV.

In its sample, this clonotype was seen many times. This chain links TRBV18 with TRBJ1-1; D is perhaps TRBD1 (6 bases). This CDR3 comprises 19 residues. The V gene's germline CDR1 is KGHSH and CDR2 LQKENI. Trimming shortened V by 7 bases and J by 0 bases, and 27 bases separated the two germline ends. As DNA, the CDR3 is TGTGCCAGCTGGTCCGGAGTTCAGGGGATTCGTCTTATGAACACTGAAGCTTTCTTT. This translates into CASWSGVQGIRLMNTEAFF.

At least ten counts were recorded for this clonotype. Written as DNA, the CDR3 is TGTGCCAGCAGCTCTACAGGGGGACCTACAGATACGCAGTATTTT. Its translation: CASSSTGGPTDTQYF. V gene TRBV7-3 combines with J gene TRBJ2-3; TRBD1 agrees at 8 bases. The CDR3 has 15 residues. V was pared by 4 bases and J by 3 bases, with 6 bases of the junction left unmatched. Looked up from germline, CDR1 is SGHTA and CDR2 is FQGTGA.

This clonotype was seen many times. The rearrangement uses TRBV28 and TRBJ2-3; 10 bases map to TRBD2. The germline CDR1 and CDR2 sequences are MDHEN and SYDVKM. The junction had 13 bases not matched to a gene; V was cut back by 3 bases and J by 4 bases. The CDR3 runs 18 residues. This chain's CDR3 is CASSFLGTSVSLPDTQYF. The CDR3 bases are TGTGCCAGCAGTTTTTTGGGGACTAGCGTTTCTCTTCCAGATACGCAGTATTTT.